The 10 T cell receptor beta chains given below trace back to one sample, sequenced in a study of blood T cell repertoires in COVID-19. Measured with immunoSEQ multiplex PCR; TCRdb has only the in-frame clones, and not every one. This repertoire shows more than 70,000 clones, 90% found once; its top ten account for roughly 5%. Sequenced sample: peripheral blood. These receptors were collected from a woman younger than 30 with acute or convalescent COVID-19.

There are a few counts of this clone. One end of the junction does not line up with germline, which may come from a read error. CDR3 nucleotide sequence: TGTGCCAGCAGCCCGGGACTAGTTCACACAGGGGAGCTGTTTTTT. As protein: CASSPGLVHTGELFF. The gene calls are TRBV11-2 and TRBJ2-2, with 8 bases identical to TRBD2. Germline V CDR1 and CDR2: SGHAT, FQNNGV. This CDR3 is 15 amino acids long.

The CDR3 DNA follows: TGTGCCAGCAGTTTACCTCTCGCGGGGGTTAATGAGCAGTTCTTC. This codes for CASSLPLAGVNEQFF. J is TRBJ2-1 and V is TRBV28, with TRBD2 identical over 7 bases. Trimming cost V 2 bases and J 7 bases; bases outside gene matches: 8. The germline V gene has CDR1 MDHEN and CDR2 SYDVKM. The CDR3 is 15 amino acids.

J is TRBJ1-1 and V is TRBV5-1, with D perhaps matching TRBD1 (6 bases). Germline lookup yields CDR1 SGHRS and CDR2 YFSETQ. The V end was cut by 4 bases, the J end by 3 bases, with 16 bases between. The CDR3 totals 15 residues. CDR3 in amino acids: CASSRGVGADTEAFF. Here the CDR3 DNA reads TGCGCCAGCAGCCGGGGAGTGGGGGCGGACACTGAAGCTTTCTTT. The complete variable domain, with remaining parts taken from reference TRBV5-1 and TRBJ1-1, reads KAGVTQTPRYLIKTRGQQVTLSCSPISGHRSVSWYQQTPGQGLQFLFEYFSETQRNKGNFPGRFSGRQFSNSRSEMNVSTLELGDSALYLCASSRGVGADTEAFFGQGTRLTVV.

The chain carries TRBV6-5 and TRBJ1-5; weak D call: TRBD1 (6 bases). CDR3 length equals 15 residues. Germline V lookup: CDR1 MNHEY, CDR2 SVGAGI. Trimming removed 10 bases from V and 0 bases from J, with 16 bases in between. The CDR3 loop is CATRTDQYSNQPQHF. The CDR3, as DNA: TGTGCCACAAGGACAGACCAATATAGCAATCAGCCCCAGCATTTT.

The gene calls are TRBV18 and TRBJ1-1, with D possibly TRBD1 on 6 matching bases. V lost 6 bases to trimming and J lost 2 bases, with 16 bases between them. CDR1 KGHSH and CDR2 LQKENI come from the germline V gene. CDR3 length equals 15 residues. The CDR3 is CASSLKTGTNTEAFF. The DNA for the CDR3 is TGTGCCAGCTCTCTTAAGACAGGTACTAACACTGAAGCTTTCTTT. The whole variable domain, remainder taken from reference TRBV18 and TRBJ1-1, is NAGVMQNPRHLVRRRGQEARLRCSPMKGHSHVYWYRQLPEEGLKFMVYLQKENIIDESGMPKERFSAEFPKEGPSILRIQQVVRGDSAAYFCASSLKTGTNTEAFFGQGTRLTVV.

The rearrangement uses TRBV11-2 and TRBJ1-1, with D perhaps TRBD1 (5 bases). The length of the CDR3 is 15 residues. Germline CDR1 and CDR2: SGHAT and FQNNGV. The ends were cut back, 5 bases at V and 0 bases at J, with 13 bases in the middle. The CDR3 is CASSPMGGLNTEAFF. The CDR3 DNA reads as TGTGCCAGCAGCCCCATGGGGGGGTTGAACACTGAAGCTTTCTTT.

This clone has just one count. The chain recombines TRBV5-1 with TRBJ1-1; 7 bases map to TRBD1. The germline V gene encodes CDR1 SGHRS and CDR2 YFSETQ. V shed 4 bases, J shed 1 base, and the junction held 7 bases outside the gene matches. The CDR3 is 15 residues long. CDR3 sequence reads: CASSLTGTENTEAFF. The CDR3 bases are TGCGCCAGCAGCCTGACCGGGACAGAGAACACTGAAGCTTTCTTT. The full variable domain, its missing parts supplied by reference TRBV5-1 and TRBJ1-1, is KAGVTQTPRYLIKTRGQQVTLSCSPISGHRSVSWYQQTPGQGLQFLFEYFSETQRNKGNFPGRFSGRQFSNSRSEMNVSTLELGDSALYLCASSLTGTENTEAFFGQGTRLTVV.

The chain employs TRBV5-1 and TRBJ2-6; 9 nucleotides agree with TRBD2. Germline V lookup: CDR1 SGHRS, CDR2 YFSETQ. V shed 4 bases and J 0 bases; nucleotides not matched to a gene: 8. The CDR3 has 18 residues. The CDR3 loop reads CASSKGLAQTSGANVLTF. CDR3 nucleotides: TGCGCCAGCAGCAAAGGACTAGCGCAAACCTCTGGGGCCAACGTCCTGACTTTC.

V and J are TRBV6-5 and TRBJ2-1; 11 nucleotides line up with TRBD2. Germline V lookup: CDR1 MNHEY, CDR2 SVGAGI. The length of the CDR3 is 15 residues. V was clipped by 6 bases and J by 4 bases; unmatched bases: 5. The CDR3, as DNA: TGTGCCAGCAGAATAGCGGGGGGGCCTTACAATGAGCAGTTCTTC. Its translation: CASRIAGGPYNEQFF.

The rearrangement uses TRBV7-9 and TRBJ2-7; 11 bases match TRBD1. V was clipped by 4 bases and J by 6 bases; unmatched bases: 8. This CDR3 is 15 amino acids long. CDR1 is SEHNR and CDR2 is FQNEAQ in the germline V gene (reference sequence). As DNA, the CDR3 is TGTGCCAGCAGCTCACCGGGACAGGGGGTGGGCGAGCAGTACTTC. Translating gives CASSSPGQGVGEQYF.